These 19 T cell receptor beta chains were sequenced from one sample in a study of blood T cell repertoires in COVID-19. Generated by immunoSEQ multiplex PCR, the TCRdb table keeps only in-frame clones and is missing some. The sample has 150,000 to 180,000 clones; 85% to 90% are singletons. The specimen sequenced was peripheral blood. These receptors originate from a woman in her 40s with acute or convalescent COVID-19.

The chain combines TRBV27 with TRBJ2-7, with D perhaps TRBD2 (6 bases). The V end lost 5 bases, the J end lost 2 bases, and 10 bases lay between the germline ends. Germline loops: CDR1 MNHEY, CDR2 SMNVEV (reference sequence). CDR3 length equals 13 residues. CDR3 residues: CASSAGTPYEQYF. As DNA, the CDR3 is TGTGCCAGCAGTGCGGGGACCCCCTACGAGCAGTACTTC.

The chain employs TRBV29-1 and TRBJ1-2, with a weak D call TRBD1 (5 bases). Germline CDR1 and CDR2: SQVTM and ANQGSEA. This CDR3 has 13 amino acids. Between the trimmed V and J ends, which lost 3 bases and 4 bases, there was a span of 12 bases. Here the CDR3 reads CSVDKGISYGYTF. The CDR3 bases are TGCAGCGTTGATAAGGGGATCTCCTATGGCTACACCTTC.

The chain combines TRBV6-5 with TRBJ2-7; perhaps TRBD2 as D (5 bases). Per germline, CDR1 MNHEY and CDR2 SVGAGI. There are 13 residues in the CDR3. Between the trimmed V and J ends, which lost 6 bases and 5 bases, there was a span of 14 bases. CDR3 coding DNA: TGTGCCAGCAGCCGGACTTACAAGGACGAGCAGTACTTC. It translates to CASSRTYKDEQYF.

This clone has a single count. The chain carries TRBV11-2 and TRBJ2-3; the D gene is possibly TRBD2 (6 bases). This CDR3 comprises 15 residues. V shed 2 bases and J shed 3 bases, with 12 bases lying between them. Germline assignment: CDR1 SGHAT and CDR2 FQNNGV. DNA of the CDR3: TGTGCCAGCAGCTTATACGGGGGTGAAACAGATACGCAGTATTTT. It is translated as CASSLYGGETDTQYF.

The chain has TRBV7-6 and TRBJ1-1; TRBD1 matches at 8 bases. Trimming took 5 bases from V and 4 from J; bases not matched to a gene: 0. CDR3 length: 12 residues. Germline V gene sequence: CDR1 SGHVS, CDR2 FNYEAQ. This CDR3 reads CASSTGGTEAFF. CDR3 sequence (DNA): TGTGCCAGCAGCACAGGGGGCACTGAAGCTTTCTTT. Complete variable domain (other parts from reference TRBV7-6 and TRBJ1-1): GAGVSQSPRYKVTKRGQDVALRCDPISGHVSLYWYRQALGQGPEFLTYFNYEAQQDKSGLPNDRFSAERPEGSISTLTIQRTEQRDSAMYRCASSTGGTEAFFGQGTRLTVV.

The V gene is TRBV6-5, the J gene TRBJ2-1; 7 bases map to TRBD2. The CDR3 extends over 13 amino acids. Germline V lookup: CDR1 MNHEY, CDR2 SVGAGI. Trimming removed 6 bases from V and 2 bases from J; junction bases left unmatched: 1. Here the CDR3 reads CASSGRPYNEQFF. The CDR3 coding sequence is TGTGCCAGCAGCGGGAGGCCCTACAATGAGCAGTTCTTC.

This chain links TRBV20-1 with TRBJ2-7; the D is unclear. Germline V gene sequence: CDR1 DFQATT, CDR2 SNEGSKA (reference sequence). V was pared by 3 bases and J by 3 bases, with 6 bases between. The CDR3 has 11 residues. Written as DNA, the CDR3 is TGCAGTGCTAGTTCAGGCTACGAGCAGTACTTC. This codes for CSASSGYEQYF.

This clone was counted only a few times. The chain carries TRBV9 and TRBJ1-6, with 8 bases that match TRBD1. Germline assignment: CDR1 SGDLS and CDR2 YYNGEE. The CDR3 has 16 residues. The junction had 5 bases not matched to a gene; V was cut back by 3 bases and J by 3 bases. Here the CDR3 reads CASSAEQGDYNSPLHF. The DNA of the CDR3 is TGTGCCAGCAGCGCCGAACAGGGGGACTATAATTCACCCCTCCACTTT. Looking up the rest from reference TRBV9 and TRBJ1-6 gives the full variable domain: DSGVTQTPKHLITATGQRVTLRCSPRSGDLSVYWYQQSLDQGLQFLIQYYNGEERAKGNILERFSAQQFPDLHSELNLSSLELGDSALYFCASSAEQGDYNSPLHFGNGTRLTVT.

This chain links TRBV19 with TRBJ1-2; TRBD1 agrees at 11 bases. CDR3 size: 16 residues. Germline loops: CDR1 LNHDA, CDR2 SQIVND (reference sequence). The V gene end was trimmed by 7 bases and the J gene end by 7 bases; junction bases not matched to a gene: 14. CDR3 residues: CASTPDRGLGEIGYTF. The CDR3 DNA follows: TGTGCCAGTACCCCGGACAGGGGGCTTGGGGAAATTGGCTACACCTTC.

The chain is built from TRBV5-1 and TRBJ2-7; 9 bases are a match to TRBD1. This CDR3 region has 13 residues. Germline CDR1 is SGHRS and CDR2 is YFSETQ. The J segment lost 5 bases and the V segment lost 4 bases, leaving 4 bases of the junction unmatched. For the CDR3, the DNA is TGCGCCAGCAGCAAGGGACAGGGTAACGAGCAGTACTTC. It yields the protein CASSKGQGNEQYF.

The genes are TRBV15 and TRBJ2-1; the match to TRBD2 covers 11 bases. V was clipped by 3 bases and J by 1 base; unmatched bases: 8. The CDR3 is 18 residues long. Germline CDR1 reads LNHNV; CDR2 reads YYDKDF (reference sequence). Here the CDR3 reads CATSSLAGGLQSYNEQFF. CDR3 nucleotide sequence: TGTGCCACCAGCAGTCTAGCGGGGGGCCTACAATCCTACAATGAGCAGTTCTTC.

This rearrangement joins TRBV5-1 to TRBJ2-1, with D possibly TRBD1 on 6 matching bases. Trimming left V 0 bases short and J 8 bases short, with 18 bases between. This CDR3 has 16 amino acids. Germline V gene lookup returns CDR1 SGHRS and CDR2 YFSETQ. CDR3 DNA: TGCGCCAGCAGCTTGGGAGGTCTAGGGGGTGTCGATGAGCAGTTCTTC. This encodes CASSLGGLGGVDEQFF.

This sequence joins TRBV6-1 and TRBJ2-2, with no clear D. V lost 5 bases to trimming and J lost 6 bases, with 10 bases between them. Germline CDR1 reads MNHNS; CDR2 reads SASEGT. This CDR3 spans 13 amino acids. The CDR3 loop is CASSYYGAGELFF. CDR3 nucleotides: TGTGCCAGCAGTTATTATGGAGCCGGGGAGCTGTTTTTT.

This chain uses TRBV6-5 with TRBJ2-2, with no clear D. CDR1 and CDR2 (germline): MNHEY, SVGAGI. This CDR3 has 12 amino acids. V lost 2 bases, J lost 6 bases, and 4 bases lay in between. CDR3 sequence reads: CASSYPAGELFF. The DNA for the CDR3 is TGTGCCAGCAGTTACCCGGCCGGGGAGCTGTTTTTT.

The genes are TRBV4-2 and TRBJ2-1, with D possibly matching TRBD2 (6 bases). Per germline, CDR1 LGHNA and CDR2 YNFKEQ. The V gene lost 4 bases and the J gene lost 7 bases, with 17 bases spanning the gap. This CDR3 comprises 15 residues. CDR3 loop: CASSRSGGVDNEQFF. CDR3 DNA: TGTGCCAGCAGCCGATCGGGCGGGGTGGATAATGAGCAGTTCTTC.

The CDR3 DNA is TGTGCCAGCAGTGACGGACTAGCGGGGGGGCCCCAGTATTTT. It yields the protein CASSDGLAGGPQYF. The V gene is TRBV6-4, the J gene TRBJ2-3; 15 bases agree with TRBD2. Germline lookup yields CDR1 MRHNA and CDR2 SNTAGT. Trimming cost V 2 bases and J 12 bases; bases outside gene matches: 3. CDR3 size: 14 residues.

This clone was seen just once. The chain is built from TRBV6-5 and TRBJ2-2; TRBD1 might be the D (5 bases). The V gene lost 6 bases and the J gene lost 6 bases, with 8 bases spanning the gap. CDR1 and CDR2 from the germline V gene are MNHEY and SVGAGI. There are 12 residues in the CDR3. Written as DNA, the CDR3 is TGTGCCAGCAGGCAGGGTTCCGGGGAGCTGTTTTTT. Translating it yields CASRQGSGELFF.

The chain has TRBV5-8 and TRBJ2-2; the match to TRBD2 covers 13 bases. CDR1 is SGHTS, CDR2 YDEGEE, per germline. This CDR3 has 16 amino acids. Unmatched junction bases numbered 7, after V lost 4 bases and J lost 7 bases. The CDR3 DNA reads TGTGCCAGCAGCACAGGACTAGCGGGAGCGGGCGGGGAGCTGTTTTTT. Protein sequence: CASSTGLAGAGGELFF. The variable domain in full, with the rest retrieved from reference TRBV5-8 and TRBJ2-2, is EAGVTQSPTHLIKTRGQQATLRCSPISGHTSVYWYQQALGLGLQFLLWYDEGEERNRGNFPPRFSGRQFPNYSSELNVNALELEDSALYLCASSTGLAGAGGELFFGEGSRLTVL.

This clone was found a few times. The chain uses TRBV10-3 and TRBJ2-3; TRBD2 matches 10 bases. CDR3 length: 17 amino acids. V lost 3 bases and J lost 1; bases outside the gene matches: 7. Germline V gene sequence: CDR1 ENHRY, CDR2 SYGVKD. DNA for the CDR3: TGTGCCATCAGTGATCTAGCGGGAGACACGGGCACAGATACGCAGTATTTT. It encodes CAISDLAGDTGTDTQYF.